What follows are 15 T cell receptor beta chains derived from one specimen sequenced in a study of blood T cell repertoires in COVID-19. TCRdb keeps only in-frame clones here, not all; method: immunoSEQ multiplex PCR. Seen here are tens of thousands of clones, about 89% observed once, and the top ten hold roughly 13%. The sample consisted of peripheral blood. The origin of the receptors is a man in his 70s with active or convalescent COVID-19.

This clone was observed a few times. The chain combines TRBV2 with TRBJ2-1, with 11 bases lining up with TRBD2. The CDR3 sequence is 16 residues long. CDR1 is SNHLY and CDR2 is FYNNEI in the germline V gene. V dropped 8 bases and J dropped 8; count of bases not matched to a gene: 14. In DNA form, the CDR3 reads TGTGCCAGCTGGGGCCAAGGGCTAGCGGGAGGCGATGAGCAGTTCTTC. Translation: CASWGQGLAGGDEQFF.

The CDR3 protein is CAASDRDNEQFF. In nucleotides, the CDR3 is TGTGCCGCCTCGGACAGGGACAATGAGCAGTTCTTC. V is TRBV10-3 and J is TRBJ2-1; 8 nucleotides line up with TRBD1. The CDR3 is 12 residues long. Germline trimming cut 11 bases from V and 5 bases from J; bases unmatched to any gene: 5. CDR1 and CDR2 (germline): ENHRY, SYGVKD.

V usage is TRBV30 and J usage is TRBJ1-1, with 7 bases fitting TRBD1. After removal of 4 bases from V and 1 base from J, the junction contained 3 bases not matched to a gene. CDR1 and CDR2 from the germline V gene are GTSNPN and SVGIG (reference sequence). The CDR3 is made up of 13 amino acids. CDR3 nucleotides: TGTGCCTGGACCGAGGGGGCGAACACTGAAGCTTTCTTT. Amino acid sequence: CAWTEGANTEAFF.

The rearrangement links TRBV28 to TRBJ1-2; no clear D gene. The V gene lost 9 bases and the J gene lost 6 bases, with 17 bases spanning the gap. This CDR3 comprises 13 residues. Per germline, CDR1 MDHEN and CDR2 SYDVKM. In DNA, the CDR3 is TGTGCCAGTTCGATACGGGTGGTGAATGGCTACACCTTC. Its protein product is CASSIRVVNGYTF.

The rearrangement uses TRBV19 and TRBJ1-5; tentatively, D is TRBD1 (5 bases). The length of the CDR3 is 13 residues. Trimming removed 3 bases from V and 6 bases from J, with 9 bases in between. CDR1 is LNHDA, CDR2 SQIVND, per germline (reference sequence). Here the CDR3 reads CASSIPGGQPQHF. As DNA, the CDR3 is TGTGCCAGTAGTATTCCCGGGGGTCAGCCCCAGCATTTT.

J is TRBJ2-7 and V is TRBV30; possibly TRBD1 for D (6 bases). Trimming removed 3 bases at V and 6 bases at J, with 12 bases between. The CDR3 runs to 12 residues. Per germline, CDR1 GTSNPN and CDR2 SVGIG (reference sequence). CDR3 sequence (DNA): TGTGCCTGGAGGAACAGGGTAAGCGAGCAGTACTTC. Translated, it gives CAWRNRVSEQYF.

The CDR3 sequence is CSGTSGSSYNEQFF. The CDR3 DNA reads as TGCAGCGGTACTAGCGGAAGCTCCTACAATGAGCAGTTCTTC. The chain combines TRBV29-1 with TRBJ2-1, with 8 positions matching TRBD2. This CDR3 has 14 amino acids. Trimming at V came to 7 bases and at J to 0 bases, leaving 5 bases not matched to a gene. Germline CDR1 is SQVTM and CDR2 is ANQGSEA.

The rearrangement links TRBV28 to TRBJ2-5; tentatively, D is TRBD1 (6 bases). The germline V gene has CDR1 MDHEN and CDR2 SYDVKM. The CDR3 runs to 15 residues. The V and J ends lost 5 bases and 9 bases respectively, with 22 bases between them. CDR3 DNA sequence: TGTGCCAGCAGTGTTTACCGGGACACCCCCGAAGCCCAGTACTTC. This codes for CASSVYRDTPEAQYF.

The chain is built from TRBV18 and TRBJ2-5, with 9 bases fitting TRBD1. The germline V gene encodes CDR1 KGHSH and CDR2 LQKENI. The CDR3 loop spans 15 amino acids. V shed 5 bases, J shed 5 bases, and the junction held 9 bases outside the gene matches. The CDR3 region has the DNA TGTGCCAGCTCAGCAAGGGACAGGGAGGATGAGACCCAGTACTTC. Translation gives CASSARDREDETQYF.

V and J are TRBV4-3 and TRBJ1-1, with 8 nucleotides matching TRBD1. Germline V gene data show CDR1 as LGHNA and CDR2 as YSLEER. Germline trimming cut 4 bases from V and 7 bases from J; bases unmatched to any gene: 8. CDR3 length: 14 amino acids. This chain's CDR3 is CASSRGTGSREAFF. The CDR3 bases are TGCGCCAGCAGCCGAGGGACAGGATCTCGTGAAGCTTTCTTT.

V and J are TRBV30 and TRBJ1-2; D call uncertain. The V and J ends lost 2 bases and 1 base respectively, with 8 bases between them. CDR3 length equals 13 residues. Germline CDR1 and CDR2: GTSNPN and SVGIG (reference sequence). CDR3 sequence: CAWSHIFNYGYTF. The CDR3 region has the DNA TGTGCCTGGAGTCACATCTTTAACTATGGCTACACCTTC.

The chain combines TRBV4-1 with TRBJ2-1, with 13 bases aligning to TRBD2. Germline V CDR1 and CDR2: MGHRA, YSYEKL. This CDR3 comprises 16 residues. Unmatched junction bases numbered 5, after V lost 3 bases and J lost 6 bases. CDR3 in amino acids: CASSQARTSGGNEQFF. CDR3 DNA sequence: TGCGCCAGCAGCCAGGCCCGGACTAGCGGGGGCAATGAGCAGTTCTTC.

The rearrangement joins TRBV28 to TRBJ1-6; TRBD1 matches 7 bases. Germline V gene sequence: CDR1 MDHEN, CDR2 SYDVKM. The CDR3 runs 14 residues. The V gene end was trimmed by 6 bases and the J gene end by 9 bases; junction bases not matched to a gene: 8. The CDR3 DNA reads as TGTGCCAGCAGACGGGACAGCTATGCTTCACCCCTCCACTTT. Amino acids: CASRRDSYASPLHF.

This chain links TRBV7-9 with TRBJ2-7, with 9 nucleotides matching TRBD2. Germline CDR1 reads SEHNR; CDR2 reads FQNEAQ (reference sequence). The CDR3 covers 14 residues. J was trimmed by 0 bases and V by 6 bases; bases with no gene match: 3. CDR3 sequence reads: CASRASGVSYEQYF. In DNA, the CDR3 is TGTGCCAGCAGGGCTAGCGGGGTCTCCTACGAGCAGTACTTC. The entire variable domain, with the rest obtained from reference TRBV7-9 and TRBJ2-7, is as follows: DTGVSQNPRHKITKRGQNVTFRCDPISEHNRLYWYRQTLGQGPEFLTYFQNEAQLEKSRLLSDRFSAERPKGSFSTLEIQRTEQGDSAMYLCASRASGVSYEQYFGPGTRLTVT.

V is TRBV19 and J is TRBJ2-2; 7 nucleotides align to TRBD2. The CDR3 runs to 16 residues. Germline CDR1 reads LNHDA; CDR2 reads SQIVND (reference sequence). V dropped 7 bases and J dropped 6; count of bases not matched to a gene: 14. CDR3 sequence (DNA): TGTGCCAGTAACGGCCCCGGACTAGTGGTATCCGGGGAGCTGTTTTTT. Translating gives CASNGPGLVVSGELFF.